The clone carrying this T cell receptor beta chain was detected a few times. Its antigen is unidentified. This entry is derived from a study of T cell repertoires in cytomegalovirus infection. Overall study results and limits: HLA-C-restricted CMV clonotypes gave the most frequent clonotype in two of eight donors.

TCRdb called the reads again in MiXCR, with one record for every CDR3 protein. The data hold 450,000 to 650,000 distinct CDR3 sequences, with 40% observed a single time. The CDR3 has 18 residues. With V trimmed by 1 base and J by 2 bases, 10 bases remained unmatched. Germline CDR1 LGHNA, CDR2 YSLEER. Here the sequenced sample was cultured PBMCs, taken from culture after CMV antigen stimulation. The V gene is TRBV4-3, the J gene TRBJ2-3; 9 nucleotides match TRBD2. The TCR originated in a human donor in good health (CMV status not recorded). Some clones in this sample may be carry-over from other donors' samples. The CDR3 DNA follows: TGCGCCAGCAGCCAAGTCTCTCAAGCGGGGGGCCCCACAGATACGCAGTATTTT. Translated: CASSQVSQAGGPTDTQYF.